This T cell receptor (beta chain) was profiled in a study of identical twins. Via MiXCR, TCRdb re-called the 5' RACE reads, giving one row per CDR3 protein. The table lists hundreds of thousands of distinct CDR3 sequences, approximately 9% of them singletons, with roughly 0.9% in the top ten. This CDR3 has 17 amino acids. V lost 6 bases to trimming and J lost 0 bases; unmatched junction nucleotides: 2. CDR1 is ENHRY and CDR2 is SYGVKD in the germline V gene. On this clonotype itself: The antigen is undetermined.

Overall study findings and caveats: Out-of-frame alpha sequences shared between twins exhibited an excess of low generation probability. Its conclusions, products of cross-sectional statistical analysis, did not come from following the same donors.

This sample was shared with a second study, whose subject was yellow fever vaccine responses in identical twins.

The specimen sequenced was PBMCs. This TCR derives from a young woman in good health. This chain uses TRBV10-3 with TRBJ2-1; TRBD2 aligns across 16 bases. CDR3 nucleotide sequence: TGTGCCATCAGGGGGACTAGCGGGAGGGCCTCCTACAATGAGCAGTTCTTC. Translated: CAIRGTSGRASYNEQFF.